These 13 T cell receptor beta chains originate from one sample sequenced in a study of blood T cell repertoires in COVID-19. Sequencing was performed with immunoSEQ multiplex PCR; in TCRdb, only in-frame clones are kept and a portion is missing. The sample has 100,000 or so clones; 84% are singletons. The sequenced sample consisted of peripheral blood. The receptors were gathered from a man in his 70s with active or convalescent COVID-19.

The chain combines TRBV15 with TRBJ2-2; 8 nucleotides agree with TRBD2. This CDR3 has 16 residues. Looked up from germline, CDR1 is LNHNV and CDR2 is YYDKDF (reference sequence). V trimming: 0 bases; J trimming: 4 bases; junction bases outside the gene matches: 4. The CDR3 is CATSRDNSGGTGELFF. CDR3 nucleotide sequence: TGTGCCACCAGCAGAGATAACAGCGGGGGCACCGGGGAGCTGTTTTTT.

V and J are TRBV7-2 and TRBJ1-2; TRBD1 agrees at 8 bases. Germline V gene data show CDR1 as SGHTA and CDR2 as FQGNSA. The junction had 9 bases not matched to a gene; V was cut back by 3 bases and J by 3 bases. This CDR3 region has 16 residues. The CDR3 nucleotides are TGTGCCAGCAGCTTGGTCTCTTCAGGGGGCGACTATGGCTACACCTTC. This gives the protein CASSLVSSGGDYGYTF.

The J gene is TRBJ2-5, the V gene TRBV29-1, with 8 bases lining up with TRBD1. J was trimmed by 4 bases and V by 6 bases; bases with no gene match: 4. The CDR3 covers 12 residues. The germline CDR1 and CDR2 sequences are SQVTM and ANQGSEA. The CDR3 reads CSVDRGAETQYF. In DNA form, the CDR3 reads TGCAGCGTCGACAGGGGAGCAGAGACCCAGTACTTC. The entire variable domain, with the rest obtained from reference TRBV29-1 and TRBJ2-5, is as follows: SAVISQKPSRDICQRGTSLTIQCQVDSQVTMMFWYRQQPGQSLTLIATANQGSEATYESGFVIDKFPISRPNLTFSTLTVSNMSPEDSSIYLCSVDRGAETQYFGPGTRLLVL.

The CDR3 region is CASSLEGGQGPNEQYF. The DNA for the CDR3 is TGCGCCAGCAGCTTGGAAGGAGGGCAAGGGCCCAACGAGCAGTACTTC. This chain joins TRBV5-1 and TRBJ2-7; the D gene is possibly TRBD2 (6 bases). Deletions cut 0 bases from V and 5 bases from J, with 18 bases between. From germline, CDR1 is SGHRS and CDR2 YFSETQ. CDR3 length: 16 amino acids.

This chain uses TRBV3-1 (or the pseudogene TRBV3-2) with TRBJ2-7; D remains unclear. V lost 3 bases and J lost 4, with 13 bases in between. Germline CDR1 is LGHDT and CDR2 is YNNKEL (reference sequence). The CDR3 loop spans 14 amino acids. In DNA form, the CDR3 reads TGTGCCAGCAGCCATTTGGGCCCCCTTTACGAGCAGTACTTC. Translation gives CASSHLGPLYEQYF.

The chain combines TRBV6-2 or TRBV6-3 with TRBJ1-1, with D perhaps matching TRBD1 (6 bases). V shed 1 base and J shed 5 bases, with 14 bases lying between them. There are 15 residues in the CDR3. Looked up from germline, CDR1 is MNHEY and CDR2 is SVGEGT. In DNA, the CDR3 is TGTGCCAGCAGTTACTTAGCGAGGGGGGGGACTGAAGCTTTCTTT. Protein product: CASSYLARGGTEAFF.

The chain recombines TRBV29-1 with TRBJ1-2; a weak D match, TRBD1 (5 bases). The V end lost 5 bases, the J end lost 2 bases, and 12 bases lay between the germline ends. The germline gives CDR1 SQVTM, CDR2 ANQGSEA. There are 13 residues in the CDR3. CDR3 nucleotide sequence: TGCAGCGTTCAAGGGGAGGCGAACTATGGCTACACCTTC. As protein: CSVQGEANYGYTF.

V usage is TRBV5-1 and J usage is TRBJ1-2; D is unresolved. Germline V gives CDR1 SGHRS, CDR2 YFSETQ. This CDR3 has 12 residues. V was trimmed by 0 bases and J by 6 bases, leaving 6 bases between them. The CDR3 is CASSLASDGYTF. The DNA for the CDR3 is TGCGCCAGCAGCTTGGCGTCGGATGGCTACACCTTC. The full variable domain, with the rest looked up from reference TRBV5-1 and TRBJ1-2, is KAGVTQTPRYLIKTRGQQVTLSCSPISGHRSVSWYQQTPGQGLQFLFEYFSETQRNKGNFPGRFSGRQFSNSRSEMNVSTLELGDSALYLCASSLASDGYTFGSGTRLTVV.

This chain uses TRBV7-2 with TRBJ2-1, with D possibly being TRBD1 (6 bases). Germline loops: CDR1 SGHTA, CDR2 FQGNSA. The CDR3 contains 15 residues. V lost 5 bases, J lost 5 bases, and 16 bases lay in between. This CDR3 reads CASSQRTETDNEQFF. The CDR3 DNA reads TGTGCCAGCAGCCAGAGGACAGAAACCGACAATGAGCAGTTCTTC.

This chain uses TRBV30 with TRBJ2-7; TRBD2 aligns across 8 bases. CDR3 length: 11 residues. Germline trimming cut 5 bases from V and 7 bases from J; bases unmatched to any gene: 4. Germline assignment: CDR1 GTSNPN and CDR2 SVGIG (reference sequence). For the CDR3, the DNA is TGTGCCTGGCGGGGGGGCGGAGAGCAGTACTTC. Its translation is CAWRGGGEQYF.

The rearrangement links TRBV6-4 to TRBJ1-2; tentatively, D is TRBD1 (6 bases). V was clipped by 8 bases and J by 4 bases, with 8 bases between them. This CDR3 is built from 11 residues. CDR1 and CDR2 (germline): MRHNA, SNTAGT. The CDR3 nucleotides are TGTGCCAGCGGGGGCCCCTATGGCTACACCTTC. Amino acid sequence: CASGGPYGYTF.

V usage is TRBV19 and J usage is TRBJ1-1; a possible D gene is TRBD1 (6 bases). V shed 6 bases and J shed 1 base, with 12 bases lying between them. CDR1 is LNHDA and CDR2 is SQIVND in the germline V gene (reference sequence). This CDR3 has 14 amino acids. CDR3 sequence: CASRRGQRNTEAFF. Here the CDR3 DNA reads TGTGCCAGTAGGCGTGGACAGAGGAACACTGAAGCTTTCTTT.

On this clone itself: This specimen includes other DNA sequences encoding the same CDR3. V is TRBV25-1 and J is TRBJ2-2; D is ambiguous. The CDR3 extends over 11 amino acids. The V and J ends lost 7 bases and 5 bases respectively, with 5 bases between them. CDR1 and CDR2 from the germline V gene are MGHDK and SYGVNS. The CDR3 is CASTRTGELFF. The CDR3 bases are TGTGCCAGCACGAGGACCGGGGAGCTGTTTTTT.